The present entry profiles one TCR beta chain with its context. Its antigen is unidentified. Arm-PCR of CDR3 regions and iRepertoire HTBI primers were used to build TCR beta libraries. In the original processing: The samples yielded approximately 62 TRBV and some 15 TRBJ segments. TCRdb used MiXCR to reprocess the multiplex PCR reads, holding one entry per CDR3 protein. These V and J calls originate from TCRdb's pipeline instead of the authors' own analysis. This table has about half a million distinct CDR3 sequences, about 20% appearing once. The V and J ends lost 5 bases and 5 bases, in that order; junction bases with no gene match: 5. Per the germline V gene, CDR1 is SGHVS and CDR2 is FNYEAQ. The CDR3 consists of 13 residues. Noted time point: persistent/refractory GD, antithyroid drugs over 5 years with positive TRAb. RNA from PBMCs was the source of the TCR library. This sample stems from a study of regulatory T cells in long-lasting Graves disease. Study-wide points: Limited sample numbers may have lowered accuracy. Persistent patients shared more public clonotypes (about 2,700) than new patients (about 960). Persistent Graves' patients possessed reduced TCR diversity relative to recently diagnosed ones.

The sample was peripheral blood mononuclear cells (PBMCs), taken when the disease was refractory, from a patient treated with antithyroid drugs. The receptor comes from a female donor with Graves disease. This chain joins TRBV7-6 and TRBJ2-7; TRBD2 matches 8 bases. CDR3 nucleotide sequence: TGTGCCAGCAGCGCGCGGGAGGTCGACGAGCAGTACTTC. It translates to CASSAREVDEQYF.